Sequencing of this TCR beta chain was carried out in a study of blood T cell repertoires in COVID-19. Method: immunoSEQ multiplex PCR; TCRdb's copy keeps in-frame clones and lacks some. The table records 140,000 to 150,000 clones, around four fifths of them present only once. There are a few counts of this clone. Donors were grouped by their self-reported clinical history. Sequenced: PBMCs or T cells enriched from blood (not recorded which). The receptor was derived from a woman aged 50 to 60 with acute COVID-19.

CDR3: CAISDVSATSSSYNEQFF. The CDR3 DNA reads as TGTGCCATCAGTGACGTTTCCGCGACTTCGAGCTCCTACAATGAGCAGTTCTTC. V and J are TRBV10-3 and TRBJ2-1; D unclear. The V gene lost 3 bases and the J gene lost 0 bases, with 18 bases spanning the gap. This CDR3 has 18 residues. CDR1 is ENHRY and CDR2 is SYGVKD in the germline V gene.